A selection of T cell receptor beta chains follows, all from one sample in a study of T cells in Graves' hyperthyroidism and ophthalmopathy. One entry per CDR3 protein, called by TCRdb with MiXCR from the multiplex PCR reads. The sample has hundreds of thousands of distinct CDR3 sequences, about 15% seen once. The sample consisted of blood. Every receptor here comes from a woman aged 35 to 49 with Graves' ophthalmopathy. Each CDR3 is given with its conserved first and last residue. A D gene is named only where the DNA matches it firmly. Clone size is stated in some rows and not others, as once, few, many or a class when expanded.

clone size: many; J gene: TRBJ1-2; D gene: -; V gene: TRBV28; CDR3 protein: CASSAQDGSLGYTF; CDR3 DNA: TGTGCCAGCAGTGCGCAGGACGGTAGCTTAGGCTACACCTTC
clone size: few; J gene: TRBJ1-1; D gene: -; V gene: TRBV5-4; CDR3 protein: CASRGLGGAPNTEAFF; CDR3 DNA: TGTGCCAGCAGAGGCCTTGGGGGGGCTCCGAACACTGAAGCTTTCTTT
clone size: few; J gene: TRBJ2-3; D gene: -; V gene: TRBV7-9; CDR3 protein: CASSLITTTDTQYF; CDR3 DNA: TGTGCCAGCAGCTTAATTACCACCACAGATACGCAGTATTTT
clone size: many; J gene: TRBJ2-7; D gene: TRBD1; V gene: TRBV7-8; CDR3 protein: CASSAPGQGVGEQYF; CDR3 DNA: TGTGCCAGCAGCGCACCGGGACAGGGAGTTGGCGAGCAGTACTTC
clone size: many; J gene: TRBJ2-5; D gene: TRBD1; V gene: TRBV4-1; CDR3 protein: CASSQADRNQETQYF; CDR3 DNA: TGCGCCAGCAGCCAAGCGGACAGGAACCAAGAGACCCAGTACTTC
clone size: many; J gene: TRBJ2-5; D gene: -; V gene: TRBV28; CDR3 protein: CATGLLGETQYF; CDR3 DNA: TGTGCCACCGGCCTTTTGGGGGAGACCCAGTACTTC
clone size: few; J gene: TRBJ2-5; D gene: -; V gene: TRBV5-5; CDR3 protein: CASRMGETQYF; CDR3 DNA: TGTGCCAGTAGGATGGGGGAGACCCAGTACTTC
clone size: many; J gene: TRBJ1-1; D gene: -; V gene: TRBV6-8; CDR3 protein: CASSYGHLNTEAFF; CDR3 DNA: TGTGCCAGCAGTTACGGGCACTTGAACACTGAAGCTTTCTTT
clone size: many; J gene: TRBJ1-2; D gene: TRBD1; V gene: TRBV30; CDR3 protein: CAWSTPGGIYGYTF; CDR3 DNA: TGTGCCTGGAGTACCCCAGGGGGCATCTATGGCTACACCTTC
clone size: many; J gene: TRBJ2-5; D gene: TRBD2; V gene: TRBV12-3/TRBV12-4; CDR3 protein: CASKGGQTQETQYF; CDR3 DNA: TGTGCCAGCAAGGGAGGGCAGACTCAAGAGACCCAGTACTTC
clone size: -; J gene: TRBJ2-5; D gene: TRBD2; V gene: TRBV6-1; CDR3 protein: CASTQGLAGGVGTQYF; CDR3 DNA: TGTGCCAGCACCCAGGGACTAGCGGGAGGGGTGGGGACCCAGTACTTC
clone size: few; J gene: TRBJ2-5; D gene: TRBD2; V gene: TRBV7-2; CDR3 protein: CASSLGGGGVQTQYF; CDR3 DNA: TGTGCCAGCAGCTTAGGCGGCGGGGGGGTACAGACCCAGTACTTC
clone size: many; J gene: TRBJ1-2; D gene: TRBD1; V gene: TRBV12-3/TRBV12-4; CDR3 protein: CASSRGTGDGYTF; CDR3 DNA: TGTGCCAGCAGTCGCGGGACAGGGGATGGCTACACCTTC
clone size: many; J gene: TRBJ2-7; D gene: TRBD2; V gene: TRBV7-9; CDR3 protein: CASSPGAGVTYEQYF; CDR3 DNA: TGTGCCAGCAGCCCGGGTGCGGGAGTAACGTACGAGCAGTACTTC
clone size: few; J gene: TRBJ2-2; D gene: TRBD1; V gene: TRBV28; CDR3 protein: CASETGARTGELFF; CDR3 DNA: TGTGCCAGCGAGACAGGGGCCAGAACCGGGGAGCTGTTTTTT
clone size: many; J gene: TRBJ2-5; D gene: TRBD2; V gene: TRBV11-1; CDR3 protein: CASSPYQPGLAGRETQYF; CDR3 DNA: TGTGCCAGCAGCCCCTACCAGCCGGGACTAGCGGGACGAGAGACCCAGTACTTC